A single sample is the source of the 31 T cell receptor beta chains below, sequenced in a study of T cell responses to AZD1222 COVID-19 vaccine. Assay: immunoSEQ multiplex PCR; the TCRdb copy retains only in-frame clones and omits some. Here the sample spans about 180,000 clones, about 90% being singletons. The sequenced sample was peripheral blood, obtained on day 0 of AZD1222 vaccination. These receptors originate from an adult in good health.

The chain uses TRBV28 and TRBJ2-1; the match to TRBD2 covers 11 bases. CDR1 is MDHEN, CDR2 SYDVKM, per germline. This CDR3 comprises 16 residues. J gave up 4 bases and V 5 bases, and 7 bases lay outside the gene matches. The CDR3 region is CASSGIAGGGYNEQFF. CDR3 DNA: TGTGCCAGCAGTGGGATAGCGGGAGGGGGTTACAATGAGCAGTTCTTC. Drawing the rest from reference TRBV28 and TRBJ2-1, the complete variable domain is DVKVTQSSRYLVKRTGEKVFLECVQDMDHENMFWYRQDPGLGLRLIYFSYDVKMKEKGDIPEGYSVSREKKERFSLILESASTNQTSMYLCASSGIAGGGYNEQFFGPGTRLTVL.

The chain links TRBV18 to TRBJ1-5; no clear D gene. V was shortened by 1 base and J by 4 bases, with 14 bases between the two germline ends. Germline V gene lookup returns CDR1 KGHSH and CDR2 LQKENI. This CDR3 spans 16 amino acids. CDR3 in DNA: TGTGCCAGCTCACCACAGGTATCCAGGCTAAATCAGCCCCAGCATTTT. The encoded protein is CASSPQVSRLNQPQHF.

This clone occurred once. The rearrangement joins TRBV9 to TRBJ2-7; 8 nucleotides match TRBD1. CDR1 and CDR2 from the germline V gene are SGDLS and YYNGEE. The V gene end was trimmed by 3 bases and the J gene end by 2 bases; junction bases not matched to a gene: 4. This CDR3 is built from 14 residues. CDR3 nucleotide sequence: TGTGCCAGCAGCGCGGACAGGGCCCCCTACGAGCAGTACTTC. This gives the protein CASSADRAPYEQYF.

This chain uses TRBV7-6 with TRBJ2-1; 10 bases are shared with TRBD1. The CDR3 consists of 14 residues. With 3 bases clipped from V and 8 bases from J, the junction kept 4 bases outside the gene matches. The germline V gene has CDR1 SGHVS and CDR2 FNYEAQ. The CDR3 DNA sequence: TGTGCCAGCAGCTTGGGACAGGGGATTCATGAGCAGTTCTTC. Translated: CASSLGQGIHEQFF.

The rearrangement joins TRBV7-2 to TRBJ1-2, with D possibly being TRBD1 (5 bases). With 3 bases removed from V and 3 bases from J, the gap between germline ends came to 17 bases. The CDR3 runs to 16 residues. CDR1 and CDR2 (germline): SGHTA, FQGNSA. The DNA of the CDR3 is TGTGCCAGCAGCTTGGGGGGTTGGGGAGTGGACTATGGCTACACCTTC. This codes for CASSLGGWGVDYGYTF.

The chain recombines TRBV30 with TRBJ1-6; D uncertain. With 0 bases removed from V and 5 bases from J, the gap between germline ends came to 5 bases. This CDR3 is built from 13 residues. CDR1 is GTSNPN, CDR2 SVGIG, per germline (reference sequence). The CDR3 loop reads CAWSVNNNSPLHF. CDR3 DNA: TGTGCCTGGAGTGTCAACAATAATTCACCCCTCCACTTT. Using reference TRBV30 and TRBJ1-6 for the parts outside the CDR3, the full variable domain is SQTIHQWPATLVQPVGSPLSLECTVEGTSNPNLYWYRQAAGRGLQLLFYSVGIGQISSEVPQNLSASRPQDRQFILSSKKLLLSDSGFYLCAWSVNNNSPLHFGNGTRLTVT.

The V gene is TRBV30, the J gene TRBJ1-2, with TRBD1 identical over 7 bases. The CDR3 consists of 14 residues. The junction had 4 bases not matched to a gene; V was cut back by 1 base and J by 2 bases. CDR1 is GTSNPN and CDR2 is SVGIG in the germline V gene (reference sequence). The CDR3 is CAWSEGGWNYGYTF. CDR3 sequence (DNA): TGTGCCTGGAGTGAAGGGGGCTGGAACTATGGCTACACCTTC. Supplemented by reference TRBV30 and TRBJ1-2, the full variable domain reads SQTIHQWPATLVQPVGSPLSLECTVEGTSNPNLYWYRQAAGRGLQLLFYSVGIGQISSEVPQNLSASRPQDRQFILSSKKLLLSDSGFYLCAWSEGGWNYGYTFGSGTRLTVV.

This chain links TRBV5-1 with TRBJ2-1; D gene unclear. Germline V gene lookup returns CDR1 SGHRS and CDR2 YFSETQ. The CDR3 contains 16 residues. The germline V and J ends were trimmed by 4 bases and 0 bases, with 14 bases remaining between them. CDR3 residues: CASSHAAIRSYNEQFF. The CDR3, as DNA: TGCGCCAGCAGCCACGCGGCCATACGCTCCTACAATGAGCAGTTCTTC.

The V call is TRBV7-2, the J call TRBJ1-1; no firm D call. CDR1 SGHTA and CDR2 FQGNSA come from the germline V gene. V lost 2 bases and J lost 0, with 7 bases in between. This CDR3 region has 14 residues. CDR3 sequence: CASSLRQMNTEAFF. The CDR3 DNA reads as TGTGCCAGCAGCTTAAGGCAGATGAACACTGAAGCTTTCTTT.

The chain is built from TRBV9 and TRBJ2-5, with a possible D match to TRBD1 (5 bases). This CDR3 has 12 residues. The germline V gene has CDR1 SGDLS and CDR2 YYNGEE. Deletions cut 4 bases from V and 9 bases from J, with 13 bases between. CDR3 region: CASSLTAGAQYF. The CDR3 coding sequence is TGTGCCAGCAGCCTGACAGCTGGCGCCCAGTACTTC.

The chain couples TRBV11-1 to TRBJ1-1, with 8 bases that match TRBD1. The germline gives CDR1 SGHAT, CDR2 FQDESV (reference sequence). This CDR3 has 14 amino acids. Unmatched junction bases numbered 4, after V lost 6 bases and J lost 1 base. DNA of the CDR3: TGTGCCAGCAGAACCGGGACAGGGAACACTGAAGCTTTCTTT. It translates to CASRTGTGNTEAFF.

The chain carries TRBV5-6 and TRBJ2-7, with a possible D match to TRBD1 (5 bases). The germline CDR1 and CDR2 sequences are SGHDT and YYEEEE. CDR3 length: 15 residues. Deletions cut 1 base from V and 1 base from J, with 12 bases between. The CDR3 protein is CASSLRSRDSYEQYF. DNA of the CDR3: TGTGCCAGCAGCTTGAGGTCCAGGGATTCCTACGAGCAGTACTTC.

The chain carries TRBV7-2 and TRBJ1-5; 9 bases align to TRBD1. CDR3 length: 16 residues. Trimming took 5 bases from V and 5 from J; bases not matched to a gene: 10. Germline CDR1 and CDR2: SGHTA and FQGNSA. The CDR3 DNA reads TGTGCCAGCAGCCCTAGTAGGGACAGGGTACATCAGCCCCAGCATTTT. This sequence encodes CASSPSRDRVHQPQHF. The whole variable domain, filled in from reference TRBV7-2 and TRBJ1-5, reads GAGVSQSPSNKVTEKGKDVELRCDPISGHTALYWYRQSLGQGLEFLIYFQGNSAPDKSGLPSDRFSAERTGGSVSTLTIQRTQQEDSAVYLCASSPSRDRVHQPQHFGDGTRLSIL.

This rearrangement joins TRBV18 to TRBJ1-6; 11 nucleotides agree with TRBD1. Germline V gene sequence: CDR1 KGHSH, CDR2 LQKENI. With 3 bases clipped from V and 8 bases from J, the junction kept 6 bases outside the gene matches. The CDR3 is 16 residues long. This CDR3 is CASSPVGTGGDSPLHF. In DNA, the CDR3 is TGTGCCAGCTCACCCGTGGGGACAGGGGGTGATTCACCCCTCCACTTT.

This clone has just one count. The V gene is TRBV11-2, the J gene TRBJ1-1; 10 bases agree with TRBD1. Germline CDR1 SGHAT, CDR2 FQNNGV. This CDR3 comprises 14 residues. V shed 8 bases, J shed 10 bases, and the junction held 13 bases outside the gene matches. The CDR3 is CASLTLDRGFRAFF. In nucleotides, the CDR3 is TGTGCCAGCCTAACTTTGGACAGGGGGTTTAGAGCTTTCTTT.

V gene TRBV11-2 combines with J gene TRBJ1-5; no clear D. Germline-derived CDR1 and CDR2 are SGHAT and FQNNGV. The ends were cut back, 1 base at V and 2 bases at J, with 9 bases in the middle. The CDR3 runs to 15 residues. DNA of the CDR3: TGTGCCAGCAGCTTAGGAATAACGGGCAATCAGCCCCAGCATTTT. Its protein is CASSLGITGNQPQHF.

The chain uses TRBV28 and TRBJ1-5; TRBD1 is a possible D gene (5 bases). The CDR3 covers 12 residues. V was pared by 8 bases and J by 4 bases, with 9 bases between. Germline CDR1 MDHEN, CDR2 SYDVKM. The CDR3 loop reads CASGQGNQPQHF. CDR3 bases: TGTGCCAGCGGGCAGGGTAATCAGCCCCAGCATTTT. The full variable domain, in which reference TRBV28 and TRBJ1-5 provide the parts outside the CDR3, is DVKVTQSSRYLVKRTGEKVFLECVQDMDHENMFWYRQDPGLGLRLIYFSYDVKMKEKGDIPEGYSVSREKKERFSLILESASTNQTSMYLCASGQGNQPQHFGDGTRLSIL.

The V and J genes are TRBV24-1 and TRBJ1-1, with unresolved D. CDR1 KGHDR and CDR2 SFDVKD come from the germline V gene. Deletions cut 4 bases from V and 5 bases from J, with 22 bases between. This CDR3 is 17 amino acids long. CDR3 nucleotide sequence: TGTGCCACCAGTGACGGTACCAAATACAGTAAAAGGACTGAAGCTTTCTTT. It is translated as CATSDGTKYSKRTEAFF.

This chain links TRBV10-3 with TRBJ1-2; D unresolved. V was shortened by 6 bases and J by 5 bases, with 13 bases between the two germline ends. The CDR3 extends over 13 amino acids. Germline V gene sequence: CDR1 ENHRY, CDR2 SYGVKD. The CDR3 nucleotides read TGTGCCATCAGCTCCGACACTAGGTATGGCTACACCTTC. As protein: CAISSDTRYGYTF.

The CDR3 reads CASSQDQKGQPQHF. CDR3 DNA sequence: TGCGCCAGCAGCCAAGATCAAAAGGGCCAGCCCCAGCATTTT. The chain joins TRBV4-3 to TRBJ1-5; D ambiguous. The germline V and J ends were trimmed by 0 bases and 7 bases, with 10 bases remaining between them. The germline gives CDR1 LGHNA, CDR2 YSLEER. This CDR3 is 14 amino acids long.

This clone was observed a single time. This chain links TRBV7-2 with TRBJ1-1; 8 bases line up with TRBD1. The J segment lost 0 bases and the V segment lost 8 bases, leaving 8 bases of the junction unmatched. Germline CDR1 SGHTA, CDR2 FQGNSA. The CDR3 has 15 amino acids. CDR3 loop: CASQQGAGLNTEAFF. The CDR3 DNA reads TGTGCCAGCCAGCAGGGGGCAGGGTTGAACACTGAAGCTTTCTTT.

The V and J genes are TRBV27 and TRBJ2-2; no clear D. CDR3 length equals 14 residues. V was pared by 1 base and J by 1 base, with 4 bases between. Per germline, CDR1 MNHEY and CDR2 SMNVEV (reference sequence). CDR3: CASSLWENTGELFF. CDR3 nucleotides: TGTGCCAGCAGTTTATGGGAGAACACCGGGGAGCTGTTTTTT.

This chain connects TRBV10-1 to TRBJ1-6; 9 bases line up with TRBD1. Germline loops: CDR1 WNHNN, CDR2 SYGVQD (reference sequence). The CDR3 consists of 16 residues. The V and J ends lost 3 bases and 10 bases, in that order; junction bases with no gene match: 10. This CDR3 reads CASSDGTGLGKSPLHF. The DNA for the CDR3 is TGCGCCAGCAGTGACGGGACAGGGCTGGGCAAATCACCCCTCCACTTT.

The chain couples TRBV5-1 to TRBJ2-3, with 12 bases matching TRBD2. The V gene end was trimmed by 0 bases and the J gene end by 4 bases; junction bases not matched to a gene: 3. The CDR3 totals 16 residues. Germline lookup yields CDR1 SGHRS and CDR2 YFSETQ. The chain's CDR3 is CASSLELAGGSDTQYF. The DNA for the CDR3 is TGCGCCAGCAGCTTGGAACTAGCGGGGGGATCAGATACGCAGTATTTT.

This clone was recorded only once. The chain is built from TRBV14 and TRBJ2-3, with D possibly being TRBD2 (6 bases). CDR3 size: 13 residues. Germline V gene lookup returns CDR1 SGHDN and CDR2 FVKESK. V gave up 4 bases and J gave up 1 base, with 6 bases separating them. CDR3 sequence reads: CASSRRGTDTQYF. The CDR3 nucleotides are TGTGCCAGCAGCCGGAGGGGCACAGATACGCAGTATTTT.

Only one count was recorded for this clone. V is TRBV28 and J is TRBJ1-5; D is uncertain. Germline V gives CDR1 MDHEN, CDR2 SYDVKM. The CDR3 contains 11 residues. The germline V and J ends were trimmed by 3 bases and 7 bases, with 4 bases remaining between them. The CDR3 region has the DNA TGTGCCAGCAGTTTCACCCAGCCCCAGCATTTT. Translating gives CASSFTQPQHF. The whole variable domain, filled in from reference TRBV28 and TRBJ1-5, reads DVKVTQSSRYLVKRTGEKVFLECVQDMDHENMFWYRQDPGLGLRLIYFSYDVKMKEKGDIPEGYSVSREKKERFSLILESASTNQTSMYLCASSFTQPQHFGDGTRLSIL.

V is TRBV6-1 and J is TRBJ2-7; no definite D call. The germline V gene encodes CDR1 MNHNS and CDR2 SASEGT. Trimming took off 3 bases at V and 7 bases at J, with 16 bases between the two ends. The CDR3 sequence is 14 residues long. The CDR3 spells CASSDVAFGWEQYF. DNA of the CDR3: TGTGCCAGCAGTGATGTTGCGTTTGGCTGGGAGCAGTACTTC.

This sequence joins TRBV4-3 and TRBJ1-6, with TRBD1 identical over 11 bases. The length of the CDR3 is 16 residues. J lost 10 bases, V lost 3 bases, and 8 bases had no gene match. The germline gives CDR1 LGHNA, CDR2 YSLEER. CDR3 nucleotide sequence: TGCGCCAGCAGCCAGACTCCGGGACAGGGGGGGTCACCCCTCCACTTT. Its protein is CASSQTPGQGGSPLHF.

Of note for this clone: Different DNA sequences within this sample yield the same CDR3. This chain connects TRBV19 to TRBJ1-5; D gene unclear. Trimming left V 3 bases short and J 4 bases short, with 4 bases between. CDR3 length: 12 residues. Germline V gives CDR1 LNHDA, CDR2 SQIVND (reference sequence). The CDR3 sequence is CASSIGNQPQHF. CDR3 coding DNA: TGTGCCAGTAGTATTGGAAATCAGCCCCAGCATTTT.

This clone was seen just once. The V call is TRBV6-2 or TRBV6-3, the J call TRBJ1-1, with D possibly matching TRBD1 (5 bases). Trimming took 2 bases from V and 5 from J, leaving 9 bases between them. The CDR3 has 13 residues. Germline CDR1 and CDR2: MNHEY and SVGEGT. CDR3 sequence (DNA): TGTGCCAGCAGTTACAGGGGAGGAACTGAAGCTTTCTTT. It codes for CASSYRGGTEAFF.

The rearrangement joins TRBV3-1 (or the pseudogene TRBV3-2) to TRBJ1-2; no firm D call. This CDR3 is built from 13 residues. Germline CDR1 LGHDT, CDR2 YNNKEL (reference sequence). Deletions cut 5 bases from V and 7 bases from J, with 14 bases between. The CDR3 coding sequence is TGTGCCAGCAGCTCCGGCCTAGGAGGTGGCTACACCTTC. It codes for CASSSGLGGGYTF.